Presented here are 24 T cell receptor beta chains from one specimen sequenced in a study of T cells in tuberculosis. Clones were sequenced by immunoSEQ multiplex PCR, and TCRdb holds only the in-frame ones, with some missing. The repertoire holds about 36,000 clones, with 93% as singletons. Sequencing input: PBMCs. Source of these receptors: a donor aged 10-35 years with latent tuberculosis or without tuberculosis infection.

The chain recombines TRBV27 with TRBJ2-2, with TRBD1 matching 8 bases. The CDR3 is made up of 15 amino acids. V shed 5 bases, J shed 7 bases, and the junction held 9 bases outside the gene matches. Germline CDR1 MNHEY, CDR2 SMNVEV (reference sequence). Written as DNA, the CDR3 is TGTGCCAGCAGTCTTCTCTCGACAGGGGACGGGGAGCTGTTTTTT. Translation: CASSLLSTGDGELFF.

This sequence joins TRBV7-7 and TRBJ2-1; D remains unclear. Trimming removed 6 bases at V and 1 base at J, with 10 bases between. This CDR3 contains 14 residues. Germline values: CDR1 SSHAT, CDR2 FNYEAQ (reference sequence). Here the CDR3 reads CASSSTLSYNEQFF. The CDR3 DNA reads TGTGCCAGCAGTTCAACTCTTTCCTACAATGAGCAGTTCTTC.

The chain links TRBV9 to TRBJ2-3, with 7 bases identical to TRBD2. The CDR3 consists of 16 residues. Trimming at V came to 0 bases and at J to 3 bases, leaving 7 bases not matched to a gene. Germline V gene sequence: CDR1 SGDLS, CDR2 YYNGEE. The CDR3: CASSVGGGGRTDTQYF. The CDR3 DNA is TGTGCCAGCAGCGTAGGGGGCGGGGGAAGGACAGATACGCAGTATTTT.

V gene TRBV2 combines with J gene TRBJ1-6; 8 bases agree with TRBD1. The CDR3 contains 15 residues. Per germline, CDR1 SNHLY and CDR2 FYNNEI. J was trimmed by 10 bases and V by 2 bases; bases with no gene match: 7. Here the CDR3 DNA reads TGTGCCAGCAGTGAACGAGACAGGGGTGGGTCACCCCTCCACTTT. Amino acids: CASSERDRGGSPLHF.

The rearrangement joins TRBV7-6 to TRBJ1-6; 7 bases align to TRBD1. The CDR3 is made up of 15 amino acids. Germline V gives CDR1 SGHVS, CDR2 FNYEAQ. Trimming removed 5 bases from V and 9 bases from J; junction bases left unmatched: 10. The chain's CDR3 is CASSPAQGFGSPLHF. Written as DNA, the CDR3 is TGTGCCAGCAGCCCAGCACAGGGGTTCGGTTCACCCCTCCACTTT. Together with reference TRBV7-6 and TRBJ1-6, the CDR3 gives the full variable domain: GAGVSQSPRYKVTKRGQDVALRCDPISGHVSLYWYRQALGQGPEFLTYFNYEAQQDKSGLPNDRFSAERPEGSISTLTIQRTEQRDSAMYRCASSPAQGFGSPLHFGNGTRLTVT.

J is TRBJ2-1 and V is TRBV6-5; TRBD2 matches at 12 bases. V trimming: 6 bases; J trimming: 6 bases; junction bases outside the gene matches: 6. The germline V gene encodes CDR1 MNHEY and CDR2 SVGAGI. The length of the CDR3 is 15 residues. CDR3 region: CASSSSGGAGNEQFF. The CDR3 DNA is TGTGCCAGCAGCTCTAGCGGGGGGGCGGGCAATGAGCAGTTCTTC.

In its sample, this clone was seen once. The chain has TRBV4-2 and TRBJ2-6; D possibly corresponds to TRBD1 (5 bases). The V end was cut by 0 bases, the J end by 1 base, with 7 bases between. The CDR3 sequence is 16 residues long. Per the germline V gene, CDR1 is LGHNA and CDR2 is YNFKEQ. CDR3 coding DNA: TGTGCCAGCAGCCAAGAAGGGGTGTCTGGGGCCAACGTCCTGACTTTC. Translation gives CASSQEGVSGANVLTF.

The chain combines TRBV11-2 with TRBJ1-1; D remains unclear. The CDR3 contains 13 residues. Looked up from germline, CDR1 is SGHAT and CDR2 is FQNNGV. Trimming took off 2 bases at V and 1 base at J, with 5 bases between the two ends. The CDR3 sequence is CASSLLANTEAFF. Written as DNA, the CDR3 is TGTGCCAGCAGCTTATTGGCGAACACTGAAGCTTTCTTT.

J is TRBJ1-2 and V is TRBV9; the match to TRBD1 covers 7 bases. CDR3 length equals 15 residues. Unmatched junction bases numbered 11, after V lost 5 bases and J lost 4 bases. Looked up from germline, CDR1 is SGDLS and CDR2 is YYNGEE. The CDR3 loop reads CASRQPGQWSYGYTF. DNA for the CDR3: TGTGCCAGCAGGCAACCGGGACAGTGGTCCTATGGCTACACCTTC.

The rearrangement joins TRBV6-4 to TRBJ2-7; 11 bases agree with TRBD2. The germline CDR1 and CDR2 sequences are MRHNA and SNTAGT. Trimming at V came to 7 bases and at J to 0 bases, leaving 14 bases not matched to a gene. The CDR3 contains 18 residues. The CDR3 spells CASIEGSSGGTTSYEQYF. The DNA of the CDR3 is TGTGCCAGCATCGAAGGCTCTAGCGGGGGGACTACCTCCTACGAGCAGTACTTC.

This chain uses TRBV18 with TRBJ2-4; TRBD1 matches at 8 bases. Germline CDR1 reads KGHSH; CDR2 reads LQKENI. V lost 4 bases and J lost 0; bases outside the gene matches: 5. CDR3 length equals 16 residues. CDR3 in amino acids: CASSRGTGPAKNIQYF. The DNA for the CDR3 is TGTGCCAGCTCACGCGGGACAGGACCAGCCAAAAACATTCAGTACTTC.

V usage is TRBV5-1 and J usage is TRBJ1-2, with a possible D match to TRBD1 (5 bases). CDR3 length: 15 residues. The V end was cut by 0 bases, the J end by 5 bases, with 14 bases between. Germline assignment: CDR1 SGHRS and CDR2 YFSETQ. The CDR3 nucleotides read TGCGCCAGCAGCTTGGGTGGTAGCAGGGCTTATGGCTACACCTTC. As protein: CASSLGGSRAYGYTF.

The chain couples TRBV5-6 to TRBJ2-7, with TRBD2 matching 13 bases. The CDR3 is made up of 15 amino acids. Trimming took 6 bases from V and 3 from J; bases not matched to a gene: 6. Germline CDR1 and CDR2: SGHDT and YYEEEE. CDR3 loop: CASTWGTSGVYEQYF. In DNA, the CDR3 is TGTGCCAGCACCTGGGGGACTAGCGGGGTCTACGAGCAGTACTTC.

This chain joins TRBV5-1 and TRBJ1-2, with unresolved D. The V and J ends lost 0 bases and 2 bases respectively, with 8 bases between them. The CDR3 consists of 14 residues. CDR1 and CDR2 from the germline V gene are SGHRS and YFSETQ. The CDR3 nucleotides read TGCGCCAGCAGCTTGGCGCTAGTGAACTATGGCTACACCTTC. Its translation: CASSLALVNYGYTF. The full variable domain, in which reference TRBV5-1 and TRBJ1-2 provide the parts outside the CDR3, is KAGVTQTPRYLIKTRGQQVTLSCSPISGHRSVSWYQQTPGQGLQFLFEYFSETQRNKGNFPGRFSGRQFSNSRSEMNVSTLELGDSALYLCASSLALVNYGYTFGSGTRLTVV.

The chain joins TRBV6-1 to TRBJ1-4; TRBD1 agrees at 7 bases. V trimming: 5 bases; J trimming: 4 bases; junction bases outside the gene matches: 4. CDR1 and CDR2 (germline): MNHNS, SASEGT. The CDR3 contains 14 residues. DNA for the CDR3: TGTGCCAGCAGTACAGGGGTGAATAATGAAAAACTGTTTTTT. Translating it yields CASSTGVNNEKLFF.

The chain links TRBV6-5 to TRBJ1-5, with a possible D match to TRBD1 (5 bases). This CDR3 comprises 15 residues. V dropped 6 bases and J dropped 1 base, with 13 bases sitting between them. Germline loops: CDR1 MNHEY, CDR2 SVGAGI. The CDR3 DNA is TGTGCCAGCAGAAATAACGGGGGAAGCAATCAGCCCCAGCATTTT. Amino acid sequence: CASRNNGGSNQPQHF.

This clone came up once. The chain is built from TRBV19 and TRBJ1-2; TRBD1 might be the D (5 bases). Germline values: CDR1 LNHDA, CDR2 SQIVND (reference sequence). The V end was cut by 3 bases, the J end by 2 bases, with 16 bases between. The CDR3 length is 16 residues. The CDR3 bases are TGTGCCAGTAGTATGAATCTCCCAGGGTCAAACTATGGCTACACCTTC. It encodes CASSMNLPGSNYGYTF.

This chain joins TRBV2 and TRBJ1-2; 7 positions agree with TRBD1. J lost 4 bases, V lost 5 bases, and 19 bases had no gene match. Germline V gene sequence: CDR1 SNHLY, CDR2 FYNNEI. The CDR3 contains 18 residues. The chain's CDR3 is CASSTSPRGPIRGYGYTF. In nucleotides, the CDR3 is TGTGCCAGCAGTACCTCCCCGAGGGGGCCGATTCGCGGCTATGGCTACACCTTC.

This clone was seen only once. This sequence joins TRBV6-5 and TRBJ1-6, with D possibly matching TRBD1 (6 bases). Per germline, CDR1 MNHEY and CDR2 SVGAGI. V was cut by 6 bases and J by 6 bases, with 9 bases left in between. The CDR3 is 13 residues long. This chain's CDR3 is CASSTGLNSPLHF. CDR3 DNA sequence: TGTGCCAGCAGCACAGGGCTTAATTCACCCCTCCACTTT.

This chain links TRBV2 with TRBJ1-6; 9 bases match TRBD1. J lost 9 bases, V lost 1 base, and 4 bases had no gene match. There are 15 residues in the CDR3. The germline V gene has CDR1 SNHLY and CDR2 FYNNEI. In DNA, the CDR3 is TGTGCCAGCAGTGAAGGGGGACAGGGTGCTTCACCCCTCCACTTT. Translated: CASSEGGQGASPLHF.

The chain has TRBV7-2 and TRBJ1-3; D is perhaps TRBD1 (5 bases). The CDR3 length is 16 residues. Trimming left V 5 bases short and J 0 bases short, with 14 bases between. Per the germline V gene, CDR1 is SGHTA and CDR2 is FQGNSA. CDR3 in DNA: TGTGCCAGCAGCGCGCAGTCAGGGAACTCTGGAAACACCATATATTTT. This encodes CASSAQSGNSGNTIYF.

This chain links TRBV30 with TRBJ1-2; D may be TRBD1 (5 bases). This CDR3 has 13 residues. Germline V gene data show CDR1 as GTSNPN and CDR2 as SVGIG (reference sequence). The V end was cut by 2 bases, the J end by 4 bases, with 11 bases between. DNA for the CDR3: TGTGCCTGGAGTTCGGGACTGATCTATGGCTACACCTTC. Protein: CAWSSGLIYGYTF.

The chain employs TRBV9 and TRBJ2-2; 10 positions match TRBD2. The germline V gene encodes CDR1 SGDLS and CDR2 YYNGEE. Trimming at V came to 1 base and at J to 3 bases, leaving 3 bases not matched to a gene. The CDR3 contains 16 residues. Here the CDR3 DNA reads TGTGCCAGCAGCGTAAACCTAGCGGGGGACACCGGGGAGCTGTTTTTT. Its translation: CASSVNLAGDTGELFF.

CDR3 nucleotide sequence: TGTGCCAGCAGCTTTAGGGTCGGGACAGCGAACACCGGGGAGCTGTTTTTT. Amino acid sequence: CASSFRVGTANTGELFF. The chain uses TRBV13 and TRBJ2-2; 7 positions agree with TRBD1. CDR1 is PRHDT, CDR2 FYEKMQ, per germline (reference sequence). The CDR3 covers 17 residues. V gave up 3 bases and J gave up 0 bases; unmatched junction bases: 7.